The source of this TCR beta chain is a study of metastatic and nonmetastatic thyroid tumors. Overall study findings and caveats: Patients with malignant thyroid tumors reportedly had significantly higher TCR beta diversity than those with benign nodules, in blood and tumor.

All patients were untreated before thyroid surgery. Ten or more counts support this clone. Antigen unknown. The ends were cut back, 6 bases at V and 9 bases at J, with 15 bases in the middle. The germline gives CDR1 MGHDK, CDR2 SYGVNS. CDR3 length: 14 residues. In the authors' methods: Building a distant-metastasis classifier for papillary thyroid cancer drew on CDR3 differences across clinicopathological groups. TCRdb reprocessed the PCR reads via MiXCR. These V and J calls derive from TCRdb rather than the authors' analysis. The data contain some 27,000 clones, 20% to 25% of them seen just once; the ten biggest clones take up approximately 30%.

The chain joins TRBV25-1 to TRBJ1-6; D remains ambiguous. The sequencing sample was made of blood. The receptor was isolated from a male donor with papillary thyroid cancer or a benign thyroid nodule (not recorded which). Some clones in this sample may be carry-over from other donors' samples. CDR3 protein: CASRIATKGSPLHF. CDR3 nucleotide sequence: TGTGCCAGCAGAATAGCCACGAAGGGTTCACCCCTCCACTTT.